This T cell receptor beta chain was observed in a study of molecular identifiers for immune sequencing clone quantification. TCRdb re-called the PCR reads through MiXCR, storing one row per CDR3 protein. The profile shows about half a million distinct CDR3 sequences, less than 30% of them singletons. Germline CDR1 reads DFQATT; CDR2 reads SNEGSKA (reference sequence). V was pared by 2 bases and J by 4 bases, with 12 bases between. The CDR3 extends over 13 amino acids. The chain has TRBV20-1 and TRBJ2-7; D is possibly TRBD1 (6 bases). Sequencing was performed on naive CD8+ T cells from blood, with Jurkat cell RNA spiked in. Indicated subset: FACS-sorted CD8+CD4-CCR7+CD45RA+ naive T cells. The sequence was obtained from a human donor in good health. Some libraries in this study had Jurkat cell RNA spiked in. DNA of the CDR3: TGCAGTGCTAGATCCCCAGGGGATTACGAGCAGTACTTC. Its protein product is CSARSPGDYEQYF.